Listed below are T cell receptor beta chains from one sample, sequenced in a study of shared clonotypes between healthy human individuals. Only in-frame clones appear in the TCRdb table, and some are missing; sequencing was by immunoSEQ multiplex PCR. This table holds 550,000 to 600,000 clones, around 78% found once. The sample was PBMCs. The receptors here all came from a woman in her thirties or forties in good health. Some clones in this sample may be carry-over from other donors' samples. Both conserved end residues are part of each CDR3. A D gene is named only where the DNA matches it firmly. The listing skips clone size in some rows; elsewhere it reads once, few, many or a size class.

J: TRBJ2-3; size: NA; V: TRBV6-6; D: NA; CDR3: CASTAQGSGDTQYF; DNA: TGTGCCAGCACCGCCCAGGGTTCAGGCGATACGCAGTATTTT
J: TRBJ2-5; size: NA; V: TRBV7-9; D: NA; CDR3: CASSFRDSDPTQYF; DNA: TGTGCCAGCAGCTTCCGGGACTCCGACCCGACCCAGTACTTC
J: TRBJ2-7; size: NA; V: TRBV6-1; D: NA; CDR3: CASTPPSGSLYEQYF; DNA: TGTGCCAGCACCCCTCCTTCCGGGTCACTCTACGAGCAGTACTTC
J: TRBJ2-3; size: NA; V: TRBV5-8; D: NA; CDR3: CASSLVATHGDTQYF; DNA: TGTGCCAGCAGCTTGGTGGCGACCCACGGAGATACGCAGTATTTT
J: TRBJ1-1; size: NA; V: TRBV11-2; D: NA; CDR3: CASSYTNVRVYTEAFF; DNA: TGTGCCAGCAGCTACACCAACGTCAGGGTGTACACTGAAGCTTTCTTT
J: TRBJ1-2; size: few; V: TRBV4-2; D: NA; CDR3: CASSQDAGVGQPYGYTF; DNA: TGTGCCAGCAGCCAAGACGCTGGCGTCGGACAGCCCTATGGCTACACCTTC
J: TRBJ2-6; size: few; V: TRBV10-3; D: NA; CDR3: CAIRKNVGNGANVLTF; DNA: TGTGCCATCAGGAAAAATGTGGGGAATGGGGCCAACGTCCTGACTTTC
J: TRBJ2-5; size: NA; V: TRBV28; D: TRBD2; CDR3: CASRERGLAGTQTQYF; DNA: TGTGCCAGCAGGGAAAGAGGACTAGCGGGAACGCAGACCCAGTACTTC
J: TRBJ1-2; size: few; V: TRBV2; D: NA; CDR3: CASSSGPYPLYGYTF; DNA: TGTGCCAGCAGCTCAGGGCCGTATCCTCTCTATGGCTACACCTTC
J: TRBJ2-3; size: NA; V: TRBV29-1; D: NA; CDR3: CSVEVWSQGSDTQYF; DNA: TGCAGCGTTGAAGTATGGTCCCAGGGTTCAGATACGCAGTATTTT
J: TRBJ2-3; size: few; V: TRBV18; D: NA; CDR3: CASSPGASDTQYF; DNA: TGTGCCAGCTCACCAGGGGCCAGTGATACGCAGTATTTT
J: TRBJ2-5; size: NA; V: TRBV11-1; D: NA; CDR3: CASSATGRGQETQYF; DNA: TGTGCCAGCAGCGCAACGGGTAGGGGACAAGAGACCCAGTACTTC
J: TRBJ1-4; size: NA; V: TRBV15; D: NA; CDR3: CATSSRLGSNGKLFF; DNA: TGTGCCACCAGCTCAAGGTTAGGAAGCAATGGAAAACTGTTTTTT
J: TRBJ2-7; size: NA; V: TRBV5-1; D: TRBD2; CDR3: CASSLALAGVGEQYF; DNA: TGCGCCAGCAGCTTGGCGTTAGCGGGAGTGGGCGAGCAGTACTTC
J: TRBJ1-1; size: NA; V: TRBV10-1; D: TRBD1; CDR3: CASSESRQGGTEAFF; DNA: TGCGCCAGCAGTGAGTCGCGACAGGGGGGCACTGAAGCTTTCTTT
J: TRBJ2-7; size: NA; V: TRBV28; D: NA; CDR3: CASTDIVRIEQYF; DNA: TGTGCCAGCACCGATATAGTACGGATCGAGCAGTACTTC
J: TRBJ2-5; size: NA; V: TRBV7-2; D: NA; CDR3: CASSLERAQETQYF; DNA: TGTGCCAGCAGCCTCGAGCGGGCCCAAGAGACCCAGTACTTC
J: TRBJ1-2; size: NA; V: TRBV25-1; D: NA; CDR3: CASSAQGGYGYTF; DNA: TGTGCCAGCAGTGCTCAAGGGGGTTATGGCTACACCTTC
J: TRBJ2-7; size: NA; V: TRBV14; D: NA; CDR3: CASSRSATYSYEQYF; DNA: TGTGCCAGCAGCCGATCTGCCACCTACTCCTACGAGCAGTACTTC
J: TRBJ2-1; size: NA; V: TRBV28; D: NA; CDR3: CASTQLSHSAYNEQFF; DNA: TGTGCCAGCACGCAGTTGAGTCATTCCGCCTACAATGAGCAGTTCTTC
J: TRBJ2-2; size: NA; V: TRBV28; D: TRBD1; CDR3: CASSKSGTGVLFF; DNA: TGTGCCAGCAGTAAATCCGGGACAGGGGTCCTGTTTTTT
J: TRBJ1-2; size: NA; V: TRBV19; D: NA; CDR3: CASSPLVGRYYGYTF; DNA: TGTGCCAGTAGTCCACTGGTTGGCAGATACTATGGCTACACCTTC
J: TRBJ2-7; size: once; V: TRBV2; D: TRBD1; CDR3: CASSDDRELYEQYF; DNA: TGTGCCAGCAGTGACGACAGGGAACTCTACGAGCAGTACTTC
J: TRBJ2-2; size: NA; V: TRBV10-2; D: TRBD1; CDR3: CASRTSPTGNAGELFF; DNA: TGCGCCAGCAGAACTTCGCCGACAGGGAATGCCGGGGAGCTGTTTTTT
J: TRBJ2-5; size: NA; V: TRBV7-7; D: NA; CDR3: CASSVQGPETQYF; DNA: TGTGCTAGCAGCGTACAGGGACCGGAGACCCAGTACTTC
J: TRBJ2-1; size: NA; V: TRBV18; D: NA; CDR3: CASSRGWVSYNEQFF; DNA: TGTGCCAGCTCGCGGGGCTGGGTCTCCTACAATGAGCAGTTCTTC
J: TRBJ2-3; size: once; V: TRBV4-1; D: NA; CDR3: CASSQGPARADTQYF; DNA: TGCGCCAGCAGCCAAGGGCCAGCTCGGGCGGATACGCAGTATTTT
J: TRBJ2-7; size: NA; V: TRBV11-2; D: NA; CDR3: CASSWWTDSYEQYF; DNA: TGTGCCAGCAGCTGGTGGACAGACTCCTACGAGCAGTACTTC
J: TRBJ1-1; size: once; V: TRBV7-3; D: TRBD1; CDR3: CASSPDRVRGTEAFF; DNA: TGTGCCAGCAGCCCGGACAGGGTAAGAGGTACTGAAGCTTTCTTT
J: TRBJ2-3; size: NA; V: TRBV10-3; D: TRBD2; CDR3: CAISDNGRVTDTQYF; DNA: TGTGCCATCAGTGACAACGGGAGGGTCACAGATACGCAGTATTTT
J: TRBJ2-7; size: NA; V: TRBV28; D: NA; CDR3: CASSFLHEQYF; DNA: TGTGCCAGCAGTTTTCTCCACGAGCAGTACTTC
J: TRBJ2-1; size: NA; V: TRBV29-1; D: TRBD2; CDR3: CSAPGLAHNEQFF; DNA: TGCAGCGCCCCGGGACTAGCGCACAATGAGCAGTTCTTC
J: TRBJ2-7; size: NA; V: TRBV7-9; D: NA; CDR3: CASSTPAPGLLYEQYF; DNA: TGTGCCAGCAGCACACCCGCTCCGGGACTTCTCTACGAGCAGTACTTC
J: TRBJ1-3; size: NA; V: TRBV28; D: NA; CDR3: CASSRRRSGNTIYF; DNA: TGTGCCAGCTCTCGCAGACGCTCTGGAAACACCATATATTTT
J: TRBJ2-3; size: NA; V: TRBV28; D: NA; CDR3: CASSSERPLDTQYF; DNA: TGTGCCAGCAGTTCAGAACGTCCGCTTGATACGCAGTATTTT
J: TRBJ1-2; size: NA; V: TRBV30; D: NA; CDR3: CAWSILTGYGYTF; DNA: TGTGCCTGGAGTATTCTAACGGGCTATGGCTACACCTTC
J: TRBJ2-2; size: NA; V: TRBV5-4; D: NA; CDR3: CASSLGVGELFF; DNA: TGTGCCAGCAGCTTGGGGGTCGGGGAGCTGTTTTTT
J: TRBJ2-5; size: few; V: TRBV6-1; D: TRBD1; CDR3: CASRARTGVETQYF; DNA: TGTGCCAGTAGGGCGCGGACAGGGGTGGAGACCCAGTACTTC
J: TRBJ2-2; size: NA; V: TRBV7-9; D: NA; CDR3: CASSFWSGELFF; DNA: TGTGCCAGCAGCTTTTGGTCCGGGGAGCTGTTTTTT
J: TRBJ2-2; size: NA; V: TRBV5-1; D: TRBD2; CDR3: CASSLAVSGRNSGELFF; DNA: TGCGCCAGCAGCTTGGCGGTTAGCGGGAGGAATTCCGGGGAGCTGTTTTTT
J: TRBJ2-1; size: NA; V: TRBV29-1; D: NA; CDR3: CSVERVANYNEQFF; DNA: TGCAGCGTTGAAAGAGTCGCTAATTACAATGAGCAGTTCTTC
J: TRBJ1-1; size: NA; V: TRBV15; D: TRBD1; CDR3: CATSNPTGGFMNTEAFF; DNA: TGTGCCACCAGCAACCCCACAGGGGGTTTCATGAACACTGAAGCTTTCTTT
J: TRBJ2-7; size: NA; V: TRBV2; D: NA; CDR3: CASSQGGRASYEQYF; DNA: TGTGCCAGCTCTCAAGGGGGGAGGGCCTCCTACGAGCAGTACTTC
J: TRBJ2-1; size: NA; V: TRBV28; D: NA; CDR3: CASSFGGSYNEQFF; DNA: TGTGCCAGCAGTTTTGGGGGGTCGTACAATGAGCAGTTCTTC
J: TRBJ2-3; size: many; V: TRBV30; D: NA; CDR3: CALLQGSTDTQYF; DNA: TGTGCCCTTTTGCAGGGCAGCACAGATACGCAGTATTTT
J: TRBJ1-2; size: once; V: TRBV9; D: TRBD1; CDR3: CASSVRQGNYGYTF; DNA: TGTGCCAGCAGCGTTCGACAGGGGAACTATGGCTACACCTTC
J: TRBJ2-1; size: NA; V: TRBV30; D: TRBD2; CDR3: CAWSLTSGRANMGVTGTMSQLF; DNA: TGTGCCTGGAGTCTCACTAGCGGGAGGGCCAACATGGGAGTAACCGGTACAATGAGCCAGCTCTTC
J: TRBJ2-2; size: NA; V: TRBV11-2; D: NA; CDR3: CASSPGFARRSAGELFF; DNA: TGTGCCAGCAGCCCAGGGTTCGCGCGACGGTCTGCCGGGGAGCTGTTTTTT
J: TRBJ2-6; size: many; V: TRBV10-1; D: NA; CDR3: CASRGPGVLGGANVLTF; DNA: TGCGCCAGCAGGGGACCTGGGGTCCTGGGGGGGGCCAACGTCCTGACTTTC
J: TRBJ2-1; size: NA; V: TRBV7-8; D: NA; CDR3: CASSLISFREQFF; DNA: TGTGCCAGCAGCTTAATAAGTTTCCGGGAGCAGTTCTTC
J: TRBJ2-3; size: NA; V: TRBV7-8; D: TRBD2; CDR3: CASSLALPSGGTDTQYF; DNA: TGTGCCAGCAGCTTAGCGCTCCCTAGCGGGGGTACAGATACGCAGTATTTT
J: TRBJ1-1; size: NA; V: TRBV28; D: NA; CDR3: CATTRGTGEAFF; DNA: TGTGCCACCACCCGGGGTACTGGTGAAGCTTTCTTT
J: TRBJ1-2; size: NA; V: TRBV6-6; D: NA; CDR3: CASSYGDGYTF; DNA: TGTGCCAGCAGTTACGGGGATGGCTACACCTTC